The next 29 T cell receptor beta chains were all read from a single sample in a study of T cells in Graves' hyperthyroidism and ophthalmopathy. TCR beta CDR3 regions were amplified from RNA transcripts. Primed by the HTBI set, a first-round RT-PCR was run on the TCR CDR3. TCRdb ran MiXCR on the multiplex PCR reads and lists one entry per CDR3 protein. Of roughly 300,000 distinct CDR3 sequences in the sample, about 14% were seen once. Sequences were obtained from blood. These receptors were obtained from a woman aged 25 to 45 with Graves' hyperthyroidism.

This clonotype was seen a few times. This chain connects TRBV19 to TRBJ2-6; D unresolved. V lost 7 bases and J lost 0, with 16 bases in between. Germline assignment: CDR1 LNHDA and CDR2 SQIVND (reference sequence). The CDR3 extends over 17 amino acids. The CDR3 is CASTFSGGSSGANVLTF. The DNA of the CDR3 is TGTGCCAGTACCTTCTCAGGCGGAAGCTCTGGGGCCAACGTCCTGACTTTC.

Here the CDR3 DNA reads TGTGCCAGCAGCCAAGCTTATGAAGCTTTCTTT. Translating it yields CASSQAYEAFF. This chain uses TRBV4-2 with TRBJ1-1; no definite D call. Per the germline V gene, CDR1 is LGHNA and CDR2 is YNFKEQ. Deletions cut 1 base from V and 7 bases from J, with 4 bases between. The CDR3 covers 11 residues.

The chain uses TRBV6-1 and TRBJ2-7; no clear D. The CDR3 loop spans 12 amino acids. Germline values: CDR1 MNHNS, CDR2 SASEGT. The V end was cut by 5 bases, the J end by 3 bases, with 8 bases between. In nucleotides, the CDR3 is TGTGCCAGCAGTTATCACCGCTACGAGCAGTACTTC. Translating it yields CASSYHRYEQYF.

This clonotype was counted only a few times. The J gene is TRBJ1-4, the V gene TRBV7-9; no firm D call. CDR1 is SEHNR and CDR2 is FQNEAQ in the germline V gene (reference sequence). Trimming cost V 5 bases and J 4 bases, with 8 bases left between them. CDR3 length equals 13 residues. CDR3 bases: TGTGCCAGCAGCGGGGATCTTAATGAAAAACTGTTTTTT. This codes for CASSGDLNEKLFF.

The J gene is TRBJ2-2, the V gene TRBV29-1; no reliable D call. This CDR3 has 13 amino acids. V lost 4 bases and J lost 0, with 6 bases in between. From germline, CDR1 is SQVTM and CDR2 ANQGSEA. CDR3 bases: TGCAGCGTTGCACAGACGAACACCGGGGAGCTGTTTTTT. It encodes CSVAQTNTGELFF.

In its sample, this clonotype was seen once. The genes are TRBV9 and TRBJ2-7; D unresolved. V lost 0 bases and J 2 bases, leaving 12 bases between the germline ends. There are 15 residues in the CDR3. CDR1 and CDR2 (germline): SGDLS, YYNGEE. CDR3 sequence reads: CASSVAQEPTYEQYF. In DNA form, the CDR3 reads TGTGCCAGCAGCGTAGCCCAGGAGCCAACCTACGAGCAGTACTTC.

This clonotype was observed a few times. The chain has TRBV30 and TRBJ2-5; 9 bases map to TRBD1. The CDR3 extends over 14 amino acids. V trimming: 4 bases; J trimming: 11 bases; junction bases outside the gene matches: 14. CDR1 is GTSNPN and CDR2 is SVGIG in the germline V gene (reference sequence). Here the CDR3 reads CAWIPGTGPSPQYF. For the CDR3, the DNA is TGTGCCTGGATCCCCGGGACAGGGCCTTCCCCACAGTACTTC.

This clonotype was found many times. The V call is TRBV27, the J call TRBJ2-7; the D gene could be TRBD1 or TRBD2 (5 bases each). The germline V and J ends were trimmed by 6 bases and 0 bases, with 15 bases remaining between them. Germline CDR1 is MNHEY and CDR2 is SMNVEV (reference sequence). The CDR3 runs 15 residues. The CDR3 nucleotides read TGTGCCAGCAGCCGGGACGGCAAGTTCTCCTACGAGCAGTACTTC. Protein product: CASSRDGKFSYEQYF.

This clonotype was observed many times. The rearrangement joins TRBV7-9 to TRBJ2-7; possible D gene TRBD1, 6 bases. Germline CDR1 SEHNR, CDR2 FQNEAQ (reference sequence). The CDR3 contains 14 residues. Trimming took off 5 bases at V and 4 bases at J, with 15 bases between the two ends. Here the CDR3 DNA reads TGTGCCAGCAGCCCCAGGGGCCCCTCTTACGAGCAGTACTTC. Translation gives CASSPRGPSYEQYF.

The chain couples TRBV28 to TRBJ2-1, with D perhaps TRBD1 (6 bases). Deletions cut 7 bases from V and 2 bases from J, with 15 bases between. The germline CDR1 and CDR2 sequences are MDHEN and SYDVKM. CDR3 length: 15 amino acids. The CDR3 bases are TGTGCCAGCACCCGGGACACCTTAACCTACAATGAGCAGTTCTTC. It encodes CASTRDTLTYNEQFF.

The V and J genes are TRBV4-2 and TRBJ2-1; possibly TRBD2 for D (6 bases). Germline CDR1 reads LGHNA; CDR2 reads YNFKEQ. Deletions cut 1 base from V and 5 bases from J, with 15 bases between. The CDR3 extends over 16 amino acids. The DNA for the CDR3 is TGTGCCAGCAGCCAAGCCAAGTGGGGACTGAACAATGAGCAGTTCTTC. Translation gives CASSQAKWGLNNEQFF.

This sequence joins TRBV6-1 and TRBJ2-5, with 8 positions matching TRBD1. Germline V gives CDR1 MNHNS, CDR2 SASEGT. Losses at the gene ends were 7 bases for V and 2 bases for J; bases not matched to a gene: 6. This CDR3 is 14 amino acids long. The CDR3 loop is CASKPRDRQETQYF. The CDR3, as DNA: TGTGCCAGCAAGCCCCGGGACAGGCAAGAGACCCAGTACTTC.

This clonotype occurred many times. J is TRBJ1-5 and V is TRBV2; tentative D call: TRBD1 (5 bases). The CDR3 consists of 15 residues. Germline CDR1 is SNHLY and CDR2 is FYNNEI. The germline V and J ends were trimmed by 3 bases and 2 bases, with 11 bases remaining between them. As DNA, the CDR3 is TGTGCCAGCAGTGACAGGGTTATGGGCAATCAGCCCCAGCATTTT. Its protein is CASSDRVMGNQPQHF. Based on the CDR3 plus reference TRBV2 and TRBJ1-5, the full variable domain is EPEVTQTPSHQVTQMGQEVILRCVPISNHLYFYWYRQILGQKVEFLVSFYNNEISEKSEIFDDQFSVERPDGSNFTLKIRSTKLEDSAMYFCASSDRVMGNQPQHFGDGTRLSIL.

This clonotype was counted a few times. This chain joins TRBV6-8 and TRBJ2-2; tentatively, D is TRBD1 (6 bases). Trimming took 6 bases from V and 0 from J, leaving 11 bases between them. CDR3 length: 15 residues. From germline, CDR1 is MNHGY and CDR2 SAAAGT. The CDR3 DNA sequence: TGTGCCAGCAGACCCAGGGGTCCGAACACCGGGGAGCTGTTTTTT. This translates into CASRPRGPNTGELFF.

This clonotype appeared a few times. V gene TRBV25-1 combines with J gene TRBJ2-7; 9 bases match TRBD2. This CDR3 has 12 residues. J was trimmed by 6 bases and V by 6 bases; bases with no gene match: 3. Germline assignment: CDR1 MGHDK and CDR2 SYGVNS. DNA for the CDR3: TGTGCCAGCAGGGGGACTAGCCGCGAGCAGTACTTC. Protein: CASRGTSREQYF.

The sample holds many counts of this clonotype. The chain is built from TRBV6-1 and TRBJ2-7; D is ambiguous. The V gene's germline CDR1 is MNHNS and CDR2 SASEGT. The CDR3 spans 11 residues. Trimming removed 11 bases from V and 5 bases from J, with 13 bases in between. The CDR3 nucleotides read TGTGCCCGAAACCCGATGAACGAGCAGTACTTC. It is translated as CARNPMNEQYF.

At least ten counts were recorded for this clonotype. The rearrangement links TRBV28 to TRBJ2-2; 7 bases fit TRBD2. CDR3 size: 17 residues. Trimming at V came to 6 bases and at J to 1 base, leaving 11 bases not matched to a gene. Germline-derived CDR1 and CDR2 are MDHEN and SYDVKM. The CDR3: CASSNRAAGLNTGELFF. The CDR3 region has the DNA TGTGCCAGCAGCAACCGGGCAGCGGGGCTGAACACCGGGGAGCTGTTTTTT.

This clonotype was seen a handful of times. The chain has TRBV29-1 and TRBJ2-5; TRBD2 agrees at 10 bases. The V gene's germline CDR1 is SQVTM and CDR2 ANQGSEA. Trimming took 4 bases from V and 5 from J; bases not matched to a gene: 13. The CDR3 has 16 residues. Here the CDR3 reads CSVVGPSSGSLETQYF. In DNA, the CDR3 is TGCAGCGTTGTGGGACCTTCTAGCGGGAGTTTGGAGACCCAGTACTTC.

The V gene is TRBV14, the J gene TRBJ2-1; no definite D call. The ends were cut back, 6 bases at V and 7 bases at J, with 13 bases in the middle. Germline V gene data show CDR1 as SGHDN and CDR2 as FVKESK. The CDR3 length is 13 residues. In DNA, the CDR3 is TGTGCCAGCAGGACGACTGGAAAGAATGAGCAGTTCTTC. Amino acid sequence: CASRTTGKNEQFF.

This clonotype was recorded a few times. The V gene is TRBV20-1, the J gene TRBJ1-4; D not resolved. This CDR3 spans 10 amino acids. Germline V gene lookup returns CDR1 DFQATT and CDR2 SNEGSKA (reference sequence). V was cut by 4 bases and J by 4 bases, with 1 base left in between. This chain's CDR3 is CSANNEKLFF. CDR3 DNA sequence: TGCAGTGCTAATAATGAAAAACTGTTTTTT.

CDR3 DNA: TGTGCCAGCAGCCCAGGAGTTACCAGCGGGGTCTACAATGAGCAGTTCTTC. Protein: CASSPGVTSGVYNEQFF. The chain combines TRBV3-1 with TRBJ2-1; 7 bases agree with TRBD2. CDR3 length equals 17 residues. CDR1 LGHDT and CDR2 YNNKEL come from the germline V gene (reference sequence). V lost 4 bases to trimming and J lost 3 bases; unmatched junction nucleotides: 12.

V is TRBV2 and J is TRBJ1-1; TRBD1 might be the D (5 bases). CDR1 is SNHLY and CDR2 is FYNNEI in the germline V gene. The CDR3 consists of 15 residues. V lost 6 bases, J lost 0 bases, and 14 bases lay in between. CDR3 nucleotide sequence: TGTGCCAGCAGCTTAGGGGCGCGGATGAACACTGAAGCTTTCTTT. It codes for CASSLGARMNTEAFF.

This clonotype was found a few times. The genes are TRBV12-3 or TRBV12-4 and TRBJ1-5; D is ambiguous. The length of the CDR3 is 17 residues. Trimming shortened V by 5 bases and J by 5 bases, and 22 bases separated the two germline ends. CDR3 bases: TGTGCCAGCAGTGCCCTTTCCGAGACTGTCCCCTATCAGCCCCAGCATTTT. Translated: CASSALSETVPYQPQHF.

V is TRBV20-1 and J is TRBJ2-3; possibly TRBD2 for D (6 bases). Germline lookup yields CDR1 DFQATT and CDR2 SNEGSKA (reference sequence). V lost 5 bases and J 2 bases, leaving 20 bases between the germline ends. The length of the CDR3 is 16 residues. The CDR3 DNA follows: TGCAGTGCTCCGGCCCCTGGTCGGGGGAACACAGATACGCAGTATTTT. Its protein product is CSAPAPGRGNTDTQYF.

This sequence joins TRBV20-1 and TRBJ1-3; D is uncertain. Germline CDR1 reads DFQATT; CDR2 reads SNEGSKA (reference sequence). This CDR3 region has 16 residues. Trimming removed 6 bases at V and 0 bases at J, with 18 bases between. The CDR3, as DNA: TGCAGTGCCCTACATAGGGCGGCTGACTCTGGAAACACCATATATTTT. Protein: CSALHRAADSGNTIYF.

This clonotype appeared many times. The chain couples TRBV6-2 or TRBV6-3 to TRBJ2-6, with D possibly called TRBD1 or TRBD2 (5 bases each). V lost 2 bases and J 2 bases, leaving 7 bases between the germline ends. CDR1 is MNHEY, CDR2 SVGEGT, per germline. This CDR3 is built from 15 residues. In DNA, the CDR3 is TGTGCCAGCAGTTACGGGGGTGCTGGGGCCAACGTCCTGACTTTC. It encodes CASSYGGAGANVLTF.

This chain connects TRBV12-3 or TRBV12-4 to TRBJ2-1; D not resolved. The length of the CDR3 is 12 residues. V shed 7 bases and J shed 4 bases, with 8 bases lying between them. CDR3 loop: CASKAGYNEQFF. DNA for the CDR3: TGTGCCAGCAAGGCAGGATACAATGAGCAGTTCTTC.

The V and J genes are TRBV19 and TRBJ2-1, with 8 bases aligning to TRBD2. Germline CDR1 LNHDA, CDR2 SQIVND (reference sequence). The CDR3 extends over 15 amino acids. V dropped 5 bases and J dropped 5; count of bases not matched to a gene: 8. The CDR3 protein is CASSPLSGNHNEQFF. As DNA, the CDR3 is TGTGCCAGTAGTCCCCTTAGCGGGAACCACAATGAGCAGTTCTTC. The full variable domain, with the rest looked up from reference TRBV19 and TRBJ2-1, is DGGITQSPKYLFRKEGQNVTLSCEQNLNHDAMYWYRQDPGQGLRLIYYSQIVNDFQKGDIAEGYSVSREKKESFPLTVTSAQKNPTAFYLCASSPLSGNHNEQFFGPGTRLTVL.

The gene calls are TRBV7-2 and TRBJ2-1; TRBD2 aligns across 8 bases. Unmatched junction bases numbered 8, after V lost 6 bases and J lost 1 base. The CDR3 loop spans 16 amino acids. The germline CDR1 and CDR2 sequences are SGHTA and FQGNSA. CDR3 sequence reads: CASSRSGSGSYNEQFF. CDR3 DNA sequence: TGTGCCAGCAGTCGGAGCGGGAGTGGTTCCTACAATGAGCAGTTCTTC.